This entry lists 23 T cell receptor beta chains sequenced from one sample in a study of Ad26.COV2.S vaccination and SARS-CoV-2 variants. Data came from immunoSEQ multiplex PCR; TCRdb stores just in-frame clones and leaves some out. The sample yields over 400,000 clones, 90% seen once. This sample's treatment: some 20 received Ad26.COV2.S at low or high dose, single or two shots; about 5 received placebo; per-sample allocation not given. Sampling occurred on day 63 after the first vaccine or placebo injection. The sequencing used peripheral blood, collected in a trial of Ad26.COV2.S vaccine versus placebo. The receptors derive from a person between 18 and 60 years old who received the Ad26.COV2.S COVID-19 vaccine or a placebo.

The J gene is TRBJ2-1, the V gene TRBV11-3; D is unclear. Germline CDR1 SGHNT, CDR2 YENEEA. The germline V and J ends were trimmed by 5 bases and 9 bases, with 14 bases remaining between them. The CDR3 contains 13 residues. The CDR3 spells CASSLLVETEQFF. The CDR3 DNA is TGTGCCAGCAGCCTCCTAGTCGAGACTGAGCAGTTCTTC.

V is TRBV15 and J is TRBJ2-1; TRBD2 aligns across 8 bases. Germline loops: CDR1 LNHNV, CDR2 YYDKDF (reference sequence). Trimming took 9 bases from V and 4 from J; bases not matched to a gene: 8. The CDR3 extends over 14 amino acids. CDR3 in amino acids: CATAGGPTYNEQFF. In DNA form, the CDR3 reads TGTGCCACGGCGGGAGGTCCAACTTACAATGAGCAGTTCTTC.

The rearrangement uses TRBV6-2 or TRBV6-3 and TRBJ2-3; 7 bases line up with TRBD1. The CDR3 runs to 14 residues. Unmatched junction bases numbered 5, after V lost 6 bases and J lost 2 bases. Germline V lookup: CDR1 MNHEY, CDR2 SVGEGT. CDR3 protein: CASSRTGNTDTQYF. The CDR3 DNA is TGTGCCAGCAGCCGGACAGGCAACACAGATACGCAGTATTTT.

The CDR3 here is CASSYSRGAETQYF. The DNA for the CDR3 is TGTGCCAGCAGTTACTCCCGGGGAGCAGAGACCCAGTACTTC. The rearrangement links TRBV6-5 to TRBJ2-5; perhaps TRBD2 as D (5 bases). Germline V lookup: CDR1 MNHEY, CDR2 SVGAGI. The ends were cut back, 0 bases at V and 4 bases at J, with 9 bases in the middle. The CDR3 contains 14 residues.

In this sample, this clone turned up a few times. The chain uses TRBV6-4 and TRBJ2-3; tentatively, D is TRBD2 (6 bases). The germline V gene has CDR1 MRHNA and CDR2 SNTAGT. The V end was cut by 4 bases, the J end by 2 bases, with 10 bases between. There are 14 residues in the CDR3. The CDR3 DNA sequence: TGTGCCAGCAGTGGGTCGGGAGCCACAGATACGCAGTATTTT. This sequence encodes CASSGSGATDTQYF.

The chain recombines TRBV27 with TRBJ2-3, with D possibly TRBD2 on 5 matching bases. CDR1 is MNHEY and CDR2 is SMNVEV in the germline V gene (reference sequence). CDR3 size: 16 residues. Trimming stripped 1 base from V and 4 bases from J, with 15 bases between. Here the CDR3 reads CASSLFGEFGPDTQYF. Here the CDR3 DNA reads TGTGCCAGCAGTTTATTTGGGGAGTTTGGGCCAGATACGCAGTATTTT.

The genes are TRBV5-4 and TRBJ2-1, with 12 bases that match TRBD2. This CDR3 has 16 residues. The germline V gene encodes CDR1 SGHNT and CDR2 YYREEE (reference sequence). The J segment lost 6 bases and the V segment lost 3 bases, leaving 7 bases of the junction unmatched. The CDR3 here is CASSSSRLAGANEQFF. The CDR3 DNA sequence: TGTGCCAGCAGCTCCTCAAGACTAGCGGGAGCCAATGAGCAGTTCTTC. Full variable domain (missing parts from reference TRBV5-4 and TRBJ2-1): ETGVTQSPTHLIKTRGQQVTLRCSSQSGHNTVSWYQQALGQGPQFIFQYYREEENGRGNFPPRFSGLQFPNYSSELNVNALELDDSALYLCASSSSRLAGANEQFFGPGTRLTVL.

The DNA of the CDR3 is TGTGCCATCAGTGCCCGGGACCCCAGCTCCTACAATGAGCAGTTCTTC. This gives the protein CAISARDPSSYNEQFF. The chain couples TRBV10-3 to TRBJ2-1; the D call may be TRBD1 or TRBD2 (5 bases each). The CDR3 extends over 16 amino acids. The V gene lost 4 bases and the J gene lost 0 bases, with 13 bases spanning the gap. CDR1 is ENHRY, CDR2 SYGVKD, per germline.

This clone occurred many times. The rearrangement uses TRBV19 and TRBJ2-2; TRBD1 agrees at 9 bases. The V and J ends lost 9 bases and 4 bases, in that order; junction bases with no gene match: 18. CDR1 and CDR2 (germline): LNHDA, SQIVND (reference sequence). This CDR3 has 18 amino acids. CDR3 nucleotide sequence: TGTGCCAGCAATCACTTGGACAGGGGTTCTACGCCCACCGGGGAGCTGTTTTTT. Its protein product is CASNHLDRGSTPTGELFF.

This sequence joins TRBV5-1 and TRBJ2-1, with TRBD1 matching 9 bases. In germline, CDR1 is SGHRS, CDR2 YFSETQ. Unmatched junction bases numbered 9, after V lost 3 bases and J lost 8 bases. The CDR3 consists of 15 residues. CDR3 amino acids: CASSWDREVFDEQFF. In DNA, the CDR3 is TGCGCCAGCAGCTGGGACAGGGAGGTTTTCGATGAGCAGTTCTTC.

The rearrangement joins TRBV6-2 or TRBV6-3 to TRBJ1-2; D call uncertain. Germline V gene data show CDR1 as MNHEY and CDR2 as SVGEGT. Trimming shortened V by 0 bases and J by 4 bases, and 6 bases separated the two germline ends. The CDR3 runs 13 residues. Here the CDR3 reads CASSYSRLYGYTF. CDR3 bases: TGTGCCAGCAGTTACTCGCGACTCTATGGCTACACCTTC.

This chain joins TRBV29-1 and TRBJ1-2; TRBD1 is a possible D gene (5 bases). The CDR3 runs 11 residues. Per the germline V gene, CDR1 is SQVTM and CDR2 is ANQGSEA. The V end was cut by 3 bases, the J end by 5 bases, with 7 bases between. CDR3 nucleotide sequence: TGCAGCGTTGACAGGGAGTATGGCTACACCTTC. Amino acid sequence: CSVDREYGYTF.

J is TRBJ2-3 and V is TRBV19; the D gene is possibly TRBD2 (6 bases). Trimming took 7 bases from V and 2 from J, leaving 13 bases between them. Per germline, CDR1 LNHDA and CDR2 SQIVND (reference sequence). This CDR3 spans 14 amino acids. This CDR3 is CASNFGGTTDTQYF. The CDR3 DNA is TGTGCCAGTAACTTTGGCGGGACCACAGATACGCAGTATTTT.

This sequence joins TRBV7-8 and TRBJ2-7; TRBD2 aligns across 7 bases. The length of the CDR3 is 15 residues. Per germline, CDR1 SGHVS and CDR2 FQNEAQ. The V segment lost 5 bases and the J segment 3 bases; nucleotides outside the gene matches: 10. DNA of the CDR3: TGTGCCAGCAGCGCGATACTAGCGAAGAACTACGAGCAGTACTTC. It specifies CASSAILAKNYEQYF.

Written as DNA, the CDR3 is TGTGCCAGCAGTTTTCTCCCCGGGGCAGAGAACAATGAGCAGTTCTTC. It is translated as CASSFLPGAENNEQFF. The rearrangement uses TRBV27 and TRBJ2-1; the D call may be TRBD1 or TRBD2 (5 bases each). Germline V gene data show CDR1 as MNHEY and CDR2 as SMNVEV (reference sequence). V dropped 3 bases and J dropped 5 bases, with 17 bases sitting between them. The CDR3 is made up of 16 amino acids.

V and J are TRBV28 and TRBJ2-2; TRBD1 aligns across 9 bases. The CDR3 spans 16 residues. Germline CDR1 reads MDHEN; CDR2 reads SYDVKM. J lost 2 bases, V lost 7 bases, and 8 bases had no gene match. The CDR3: CASTPRGQGNTGELFF. Written as DNA, the CDR3 is TGTGCCAGCACCCCCCGGGGACAGGGAAACACCGGGGAGCTGTTTTTT.

The chain links TRBV5-1 to TRBJ2-2, with 7 positions matching TRBD2. The ends lost 4 bases at V and 5 bases at J; junction bases unmatched: 8. CDR3 length: 15 residues. Germline CDR1 SGHRS, CDR2 YFSETQ. CDR3 coding DNA: TGCGCCAGCAGCCGGGACTACCGGAGAACCGGGGAGCTGTTTTTT. Its translation is CASSRDYRRTGELFF.

The chain carries TRBV6-2 or TRBV6-3 and TRBJ2-7; weak D call: TRBD1 (6 bases). There are 16 residues in the CDR3. Trimming pared 5 bases from V and 3 bases from J, leaving 20 bases between. CDR1 and CDR2 from the germline V gene are MNHEY and SVGEGT. As DNA, the CDR3 is TGTGCCAGCAGTCAACTCGGGACATTTCAGGACTACGAGCAGTACTTC. Translated, it gives CASSQLGTFQDYEQYF.

The chain combines TRBV4-3 with TRBJ2-7; no clear D gene. Germline CDR1 and CDR2: LGHNA and YSLEER. The CDR3 contains 14 residues. Trimming stripped 1 base from V and 2 bases from J, with 9 bases between. The CDR3 DNA is TGCGCCAGCAGCCAAGGGTTGGGAACCTACGAGCAGTACTTC. Translating gives CASSQGLGTYEQYF.

V is TRBV28 and J is TRBJ1-4, with no clear D. The germline V gene has CDR1 MDHEN and CDR2 SYDVKM. Trimming stripped 5 bases from V and 8 bases from J, with 15 bases between. This CDR3 is 14 amino acids long. The CDR3 sequence: CASSQKRVREKLFF. For the CDR3, the DNA is TGTGCCAGCAGTCAGAAGAGAGTCAGGGAAAAACTGTTTTTT.

V is TRBV15 and J is TRBJ2-1; 14 bases align to TRBD2. V lost 5 bases, J lost 9 bases, and 3 bases stayed unmatched. The germline V gene encodes CDR1 LNHNV and CDR2 YYDKDF (reference sequence). The CDR3 length is 14 residues. This chain's CDR3 is CATSGTSGSGEQFF. CDR3 coding DNA: TGTGCCACCAGCGGGACTAGCGGGAGCGGTGAGCAGTTCTTC.

A remark on this clone: At the DNA level, this CDR3 is encoded by other sequences in the same sample as well. Here the CDR3 reads CASSQVTGELFF. The CDR3 DNA reads as TGTGCCAGCAGCCAAGTCACCGGGGAGCTGTTTTTT. The chain carries TRBV14 and TRBJ2-2, with no clear D. Germline loops: CDR1 SGHDN, CDR2 FVKESK. The CDR3 consists of 12 residues. The ends were cut back, 1 base at V and 4 bases at J, with 1 base in the middle.

The V and J genes are TRBV19 and TRBJ2-7; 11 bases agree with TRBD2. Germline-derived CDR1 and CDR2 are LNHDA and SQIVND (reference sequence). CDR3 length: 16 amino acids. Trimming removed 5 bases from V and 2 bases from J; junction bases left unmatched: 8. In DNA form, the CDR3 reads TGTGCCAGTAGTCCCTTAGCGGGAGGGCCCACCTACGAGCAGTACTTC. Protein product: CASSPLAGGPTYEQYF.